One and the same sample provided the 25 T cell receptor beta chains below, sequenced in a study of shared clonotypes between healthy human individuals (dated by TCRdb to the early 2020s). Libraries came from the immunoSEQ multiplex PCR assay. The clones in this table, taken by TCRdb from immuneACCESS, are in-frame only. Not every clone is retained; where verified, under half of the shortfall comes from an unresolved V gene, and the cause of the rest is unknown. For this sample there are roughly 320,000 clones; around 86% appear just once. The top ten clones comprise around 16% of the sample. The sequencing sample was made of memory CD8+ T cells sorted from blood. The cell subset or site label, as the study defines it: CD45RO+ cells pooled with CCR7-negative TemRA cells. Receptors originate from a man between 18 and 29 years old in good health.

J is TRBJ2-3 and V is TRBV27, with 9 positions matching TRBD1. This CDR3 is 15 amino acids long. V gave up 2 bases and J gave up 7 bases; unmatched junction bases: 7. Germline V gene lookup returns CDR1 MNHEY and CDR2 SMNVEV (reference sequence). CDR3 DNA sequence: TGTGCCAGCAGTTTACTGGAGACAGGGGGTTATACGCAGTATTTT. It specifies CASSLLETGGYTQYF.

The gene calls are TRBV4-1 and TRBJ2-3; D not resolved. V was shortened by 0 bases and J by 5 bases, with 9 bases between the two germline ends. This CDR3 has 14 residues. In germline, CDR1 is MGHRA, CDR2 YSYEKL. The CDR3 nucleotides read TGCGCCAGCAGCCAAGACAGCCTTCTAGATACGCAGTATTTT. Amino acids: CASSQDSLLDTQYF.

V is TRBV2 and J is TRBJ2-5, with D unclear. The CDR3 is 13 amino acids. V gave up 7 bases and J gave up 4 bases, with 13 bases separating them. The germline gives CDR1 SNHLY, CDR2 FYNNEI. CDR3 in amino acids: CASNPATGETQYF. In nucleotides, the CDR3 is TGTGCCAGCAACCCAGCGACGGGAGAGACCCAGTACTTC. Full variable domain (missing parts from reference TRBV2 and TRBJ2-5): EPEVTQTPSHQVTQMGQEVILRCVPISNHLYFYWYRQILGQKVEFLVSFYNNEISEKSEIFDDQFSVERPDGSNFTLKIRSTKLEDSAMYFCASNPATGETQYFGPGTRLLVL.

The CDR3 nucleotides are TGTGCCAGCAGTTACGGGGGTCGGGGGAGCACTGAAGCTTTCTTT. Its protein is CASSYGGRGSTEAFF. The J gene is TRBJ1-1, the V gene TRBV6-6, with a possible D match to TRBD1 (5 bases). The germline V gene has CDR1 MNHNY and CDR2 SVGAGI (reference sequence). The CDR3 has 15 residues. Trimming stripped 2 bases from V and 4 bases from J, with 14 bases between.

The V gene is TRBV2, the J gene TRBJ2-7; D may be TRBD2 (6 bases). This CDR3 region has 15 residues. CDR1 is SNHLY and CDR2 is FYNNEI in the germline V gene. Trimming shortened V by 1 base and J by 0 bases, and 10 bases separated the two germline ends. CDR3 sequence reads: CASSEGGGNSYEQYF. The CDR3 region has the DNA TGTGCCAGCAGTGAAGGGGGCGGGAACTCCTACGAGCAGTACTTC.

The rearrangement joins TRBV29-1 to TRBJ1-2, with D tentatively TRBD1 (6 bases). The CDR3 loop spans 13 amino acids. Germline V gives CDR1 SQVTM, CDR2 ANQGSEA. Deletions cut 7 bases from V and 2 bases from J, with 14 bases between. CDR3 loop: CSARGGGNYGYTF. The CDR3 coding sequence is TGCAGCGCACGAGGGGGAGGGAACTATGGCTACACCTTC.

The chain joins TRBV14 to TRBJ2-7; possibly TRBD2 for D (5 bases). Germline CDR1 SGHDN, CDR2 FVKESK. The CDR3 is 13 amino acids. The V end lost 4 bases, the J end lost 3 bases, and 10 bases lay between the germline ends. The CDR3 bases are TGTGCCAGCAGCCTCGGACTCTTCTACGAGCAGTACTTC. It codes for CASSLGLFYEQYF.

The J gene is TRBJ2-7, the V gene TRBV4-3; D tentatively fits TRBD1 or TRBD2 (6 bases each). The CDR3 covers 14 residues. V gave up 5 bases and J gave up 3 bases, with 14 bases separating them. In germline, CDR1 is LGHNA, CDR2 YSLEER. The CDR3 DNA follows: TGCGCCAGCAGCTTCTCCAGGGGACTCTACGAGCAGTACTTC. It is translated as CASSFSRGLYEQYF.

V is TRBV6-1 and J is TRBJ2-5; D is undetermined. Per the germline V gene, CDR1 is MNHNS and CDR2 is SASEGT. V dropped 1 base and J dropped 3 bases, with 6 bases sitting between them. This CDR3 region has 13 residues. DNA of the CDR3: TGTGCCAGCAGTGAAGGCGCGGAAGAGACCCAGTACTTC. It specifies CASSEGAEETQYF.

The chain joins TRBV29-1 to TRBJ2-7, with a tentative D call TRBD1 (6 bases). This CDR3 has 13 amino acids. CDR1 is SQVTM and CDR2 is ANQGSEA in the germline V gene. V was clipped by 3 bases and J by 4 bases, with 13 bases between them. The CDR3 protein is CSVESQGAYEQYF. The CDR3 DNA follows: TGCAGCGTTGAGTCACAGGGAGCATACGAGCAGTACTTC.

The J gene is TRBJ2-1, the V gene TRBV14; D is uncertain. Germline V gene data show CDR1 as SGHDN and CDR2 as FVKESK. Trimming took 1 base from V and 7 from J, leaving 8 bases between them. The CDR3 is made up of 13 amino acids. The CDR3 reads CASSQVTANEQFF. The CDR3 DNA sequence: TGTGCCAGCAGCCAAGTAACAGCGAATGAGCAGTTCTTC.

The chain is built from TRBV20-1 and TRBJ2-1; 9 nucleotides align to TRBD2. Germline V gene data show CDR1 as DFQATT and CDR2 as SNEGSKA (reference sequence). This CDR3 has 11 amino acids. The CDR3, as DNA: TGCAGGCCAGCGGGGGGCAATGAGCAGTTCTTC. Residues: CRPAGGNEQFF.

The chain uses TRBV7-8 and TRBJ1-5; tentative D call: TRBD1 (5 bases). Germline V lookup: CDR1 SGHVS, CDR2 FQNEAQ. Trimming pared 5 bases from V and 4 bases from J, leaving 15 bases between. This CDR3 is 15 amino acids long. CDR3: CASSTTGGANQPQHF. Here the CDR3 DNA reads TGTGCCAGCAGCACAACCGGGGGAGCTAATCAGCCCCAGCATTTT. Full variable domain (rest looked up from reference TRBV7-8 and TRBJ1-5): GAGVSQSPRYKVAKRGQDVALRCDPISGHVSLFWYQQALGQGPEFLTYFQNEAQLDKSGLPSDRFFAERPEGSVSTLKIQRTQQEDSAVYLCASSTTGGANQPQHFGDGTRLSIL.

Turning to this clone: Distinct nucleotide sequences in the sample also encode this CDR3. The chain uses TRBV11-2 and TRBJ2-7, with D maybe TRBD2 (6 bases). V dropped 3 bases and J dropped 0 bases, with 6 bases sitting between them. The CDR3 has 13 amino acids. From germline, CDR1 is SGHAT and CDR2 FQNNGV. This chain's CDR3 is CASSFSGSYEQYF. The CDR3 DNA reads TGTGCCAGCAGCTTTAGCGGCTCCTACGAGCAGTACTTC.

This clone was seen once. The V gene is TRBV5-4, the J gene TRBJ2-7; tentatively, D is TRBD1 (6 bases). V lost 6 bases and J 5 bases, leaving 15 bases between the germline ends. Germline values: CDR1 SGHNT, CDR2 YYREEE (reference sequence). The CDR3 has 13 amino acids. This CDR3 is CASTSTGFNEQYF. DNA for the CDR3: TGTGCCAGCACCTCAACAGGGTTCAACGAGCAGTACTTC.

This chain joins TRBV2 and TRBJ2-7, with unresolved D. The CDR3 contains 13 residues. Trimming removed 0 bases at V and 4 bases at J, with 7 bases between. The V gene's germline CDR1 is SNHLY and CDR2 FYNNEI. The CDR3 nucleotides read TGTGCCAGCAGTGAAGCTATTGGGTACGAGCAGTACTTC. Its translation: CASSEAIGYEQYF.

V gene TRBV18 combines with J gene TRBJ1-1; TRBD1 agrees at 7 bases. This CDR3 region has 17 residues. CDR1 KGHSH and CDR2 LQKENI come from the germline V gene. Trimming took 0 bases from V and 3 from J; bases not matched to a gene: 10. CDR3 sequence: CASSPPAQGKEDTEAFF. The CDR3 nucleotides are TGTGCCAGCTCACCACCTGCACAGGGGAAAGAGGACACTGAAGCTTTCTTT.

This clone was picked up one time. This rearrangement joins TRBV30 to TRBJ2-3, with D tentatively TRBD2 (5 bases). Germline V CDR1 and CDR2: GTSNPN, SVGIG (reference sequence). The V end lost 0 bases, the J end lost 0 bases, and 10 bases lay between the germline ends. CDR3 length equals 15 residues. CDR3 loop: CAWSVLRGSTDTQYF. In nucleotides, the CDR3 is TGTGCCTGGAGTGTACTACGGGGTAGCACAGATACGCAGTATTTT.

This chain joins TRBV7-9 and TRBJ2-1; 9 nucleotides align to TRBD1. The CDR3 covers 16 residues. The germline V gene encodes CDR1 SEHNR and CDR2 FQNEAQ (reference sequence). Germline trimming cut 5 bases from V and 5 bases from J; bases unmatched to any gene: 10. The CDR3 reads CASSLADRGVDNEQFF. The CDR3 DNA sequence: TGTGCCAGCAGCCTGGCGGACAGGGGTGTTGACAATGAGCAGTTCTTC.

The J gene is TRBJ2-2, the V gene TRBV30; D possibly corresponds to TRBD1 (5 bases). V was trimmed by 3 bases and J by 4 bases, leaving 15 bases between them. The CDR3 contains 15 residues. The germline gives CDR1 GTSNPN, CDR2 SVGIG (reference sequence). CDR3 sequence reads: CAWRVRAKGTGELFF. Here the CDR3 DNA reads TGTGCCTGGAGGGTCAGGGCAAAGGGCACCGGGGAGCTGTTTTTT.

This CDR3 is CAGASGITYEQYF. In DNA, the CDR3 is TGTGCCGGCGCTAGCGGGATCACCTACGAGCAGTACTTC. V usage is TRBV30 and J usage is TRBJ2-7; 9 nucleotides line up with TRBD2. After removal of 8 bases from V and 2 bases from J, the junction contained 7 bases not matched to a gene. The CDR3 has 13 amino acids. Germline CDR1 reads GTSNPN; CDR2 reads SVGIG (reference sequence). The full variable domain, completed using reference TRBV30 and TRBJ2-7, is SQTIHQWPATLVQPVGSPLSLECTVEGTSNPNLYWYRQAAGRGLQLLFYSVGIGQISSEVPQNLSASRPQDRQFILSSKKLLLSDSGFYLCAGASGITYEQYFGPGTRLTVT.

The chain carries TRBV6-1 and TRBJ1-1, with a possible D match to TRBD1 (5 bases). V shed 5 bases and J shed 0 bases, with 10 bases lying between them. The CDR3 has 14 amino acids. Per germline, CDR1 MNHNS and CDR2 SASEGT. The CDR3 loop reads CASSPDIVNTEAFF. In nucleotides, the CDR3 is TGTGCCAGCAGTCCGGACATAGTGAACACTGAAGCTTTCTTT.

This chain links TRBV29-1 with TRBJ1-2; D uncertain. This CDR3 has 12 residues. Germline values: CDR1 SQVTM, CDR2 ANQGSEA. Deletions cut 3 bases from V and 7 bases from J, with 12 bases between. CDR3 DNA sequence: TGCAGCGTTGACGCACAGTTTGGTGGCTACACCTTC. Encoded protein: CSVDAQFGGYTF.

The V gene is TRBV6-1, the J gene TRBJ1-6; the D is unclear. The germline V gene encodes CDR1 MNHNS and CDR2 SASEGT. The CDR3 consists of 19 residues. Trimming took off 0 bases at V and 7 bases at J, with 22 bases between the two ends. CDR3 sequence: CASSEAWVGRGIGNSPLHF. The CDR3 DNA is TGTGCCAGCAGTGAAGCGTGGGTAGGGCGGGGAATTGGAAATTCACCCCTCCACTTT.

The chain links TRBV9 to TRBJ2-5, with D possibly being TRBD2 (6 bases). V was shortened by 1 base and J by 5 bases, with 12 bases between the two germline ends. There are 14 residues in the CDR3. In germline, CDR1 is SGDLS, CDR2 YYNGEE. The CDR3 DNA follows: TGTGCCAGCAGCGTATACGACGGGACTGAGACCCAGTACTTC. It translates to CASSVYDGTETQYF.